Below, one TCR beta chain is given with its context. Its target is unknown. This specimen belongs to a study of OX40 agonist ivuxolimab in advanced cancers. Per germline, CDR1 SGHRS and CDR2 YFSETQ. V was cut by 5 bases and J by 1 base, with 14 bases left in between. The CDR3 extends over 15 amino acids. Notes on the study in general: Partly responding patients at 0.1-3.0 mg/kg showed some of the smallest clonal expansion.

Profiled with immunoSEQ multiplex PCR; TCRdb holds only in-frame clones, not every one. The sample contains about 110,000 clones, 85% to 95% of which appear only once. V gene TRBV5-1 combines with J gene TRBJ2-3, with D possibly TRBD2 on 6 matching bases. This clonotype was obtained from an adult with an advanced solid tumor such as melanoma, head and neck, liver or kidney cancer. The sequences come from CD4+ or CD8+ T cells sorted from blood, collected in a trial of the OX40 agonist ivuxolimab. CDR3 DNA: TGCGCCAGCAGTATGTTAGCGGAACGCACAGATACGCAGTATTTT. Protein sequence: CASSMLAERTDTQYF.